Below, 3 T cell receptor beta chains from the same sample are listed, as sequenced in a study of shared clonotypes between healthy human individuals. Terminally differentiated effector memory CD45RA+ cells were excluded by CCR7 positive selection of CD45RO-negative cells. Measured with immunoSEQ multiplex PCR; TCRdb has only the in-frame clones, and not every one. The table includes around 1,900,000 clones, over 85% detected once. The specimen was naive CD8+ T cells from PBMCs. These receptors were collected from a man younger than 35 in good health. Some clones in this sample may be carry-over from other donors' samples.

J is TRBJ2-7 and V is TRBV5-1, with 7 bases identical to TRBD1. The CDR3 extends over 14 amino acids. Germline CDR1 SGHRS, CDR2 YFSETQ. V lost 5 bases, J lost 5 bases, and 10 bases stayed unmatched. The CDR3 nucleotides read TGCGCCAGCAGACTTACGGGACAGAGGCACGAGCAGTACTTC. Protein sequence: CASRLTGQRHEQYF.

CDR3 bases: TGCGCCAGCAGCCAAGAGACGGGACTAGCGACGAATGAGCAGTTCTTC. Protein product: CASSQETGLATNEQFF. The chain is built from TRBV4-3 and TRBJ2-1; TRBD2 matches at 10 bases. This CDR3 contains 16 residues. CDR1 and CDR2 (germline): LGHNA, YSLEER. Trimming at V came to 0 bases and at J to 7 bases, leaving 6 bases not matched to a gene.

J is TRBJ2-1 and V is TRBV5-1, with D hard to call. Germline V CDR1 and CDR2: SGHRS, YFSETQ. The CDR3 has 16 residues. V lost 0 bases and J 3 bases, leaving 13 bases between the germline ends. This CDR3 reads CASSLGVVRSYNEQFF. The CDR3 DNA reads as TGCGCCAGCAGCTTGGGCGTAGTCCGGAGCTACAATGAGCAGTTCTTC.